This T cell receptor (beta chain) appears in the sequencing data of a study of Graves' ophthalmopathy and Graves' hyperthyroidism (dated by TCRdb to between 2018 and 2020). Background on the whole study: Peripheral blood was collected at initial diagnosis, prior to any treatment. The study used TCR beta repertoire signatures to distinguish Graves' ophthalmopathy from Graves' hyperthyroidism and to predict progression to ophthalmopathy. In total, 135 blood samples were TCR-sequenced: approximately 42 ophthalmopathy, some 72 hyperthyroidism and some 17 hyperthyroidism-to-ophthalmopathy patients. A discovery set of more than 90 patients (43 ophthalmopathy, approximately 58 stable hyperthyroidism) was enrolled to explore V-J signatures distinguishing ophthalmopathy from hyperthyroidism. An independent validation cohort comprised 18 hyperthyroidism patients and over 15 patients who later progressed from hyperthyroidism to ophthalmopathy. T-cell repertoires of thyroid tissue and blood were compared in more than five hyperthyroidism patients. Following sampling, methimazole starting at 30 mg daily was administered to hyperthyroidism patients, and high-dose intravenous methylprednisolone was administered to ophthalmopathy patients. For training and testing, the 100 or so patients in the discovery cohort were randomly divided in a 7:3 ratio. Broad study findings and their caveats: Among expanded thyroid clonotypes with frequency above 0.001, most also showed up in blood, which suggests that blood repertoires may reflect the thyroid immune response. Sample size was not statistically predetermined, and group allocation was not concealed from the investigators. In validation, the model predicted ophthalmopathy progression with roughly 68% sensitivity and 72% to 80% specificity; some 13 predicted patients were CT-confirmed with GO in a median of approximately 6.5 months. Ophthalmopathy was separated from stable hyperthyroidism by the 13-signature model with just under 90% sensitivity and 81% to 84% specificity in cross-validation and with 80%/75% in the test set.

For repertoire sequencing, the TCR beta CDR3 regions were amplified from RNA transcripts. The first round of RT-PCR was done with HTBI primers and the Qiagen OneStep RT-PCR kit, and was followed by a second round of multiplex PCR, then size selection and purification. Libraries were sequenced on an Illumina HiSeq2000 using paired-end 100 bp reads. The paper's processing steps were these. SOAPnuke was used to process the reads, throwing out any read that had adapters, had uncalled bases, had a mean Phred below 15, or lacked an exact constant-primer or identifier match. COPE v1.2.5 was used to merge the high-quality paired reads. Unique nucleotide sequences were defined as clonotypes and aligned to IMGT TRB V, D and J references using MiTCR v1.1. Analysis was restricted to V-J combinations with a frequency above 0.0001, which covered just over 98% of repertoires. For each V-J combination, a TCR clonal expansion and chaos score was defined as F50 clonal expansion divided by the chaos observed in the TCRdist matrix. Welch's t-statistics and random forest were used to reduce features to more than ten V-J combinations, which were fed into a naive Bayes classifier. The similarity between thyroid and blood repertoires was quantified using the Morisita-Horn index. TCRdb cleaned the public reads at Q25 with fastp, built clones with MiXCR and kept in-frame beta chains. Rows matching on CDR3 protein sequence are summarized as one entry with the most common DNA and genes. TCRdb, rather than the study authors, made the V and J calls. A total of approximately 460,000 distinct CDR3 sequences appear in this sample, approximately 14% of them only once. Roughly 9.8% of the sample rests with the top ten.

As regards this clonotype: Its antigen is currently not known. No clone much larger than this one lies a single base away; base qualities are absent.

Cut back by 3 bases and 0 bases, the V and J ends lie 14 bases apart. Inclusive of the bounding cysteine and phenylalanine, the CDR3 is 17 residues long. Only CDR3 DNA is held: 51 bases, read in frame from base 1. CDR1 MDHEN and CDR2 SYDVKM were looked up in the germline V gene. The ophthalmopathy patients had moderately to severely active disease, with a Clinical Activity Score of 3 or higher, a NOSPECS grade of 4 or higher, and a disease duration of less than 3 months. Patients with other autoimmune diseases, uncontrolled infections, pregnancy or lactation were excluded. Diagnosis was based on clinical symptoms, serum thyroxine, TRAb, thyroid ultrasound and orbital computed tomography. Ficoll-Paque density gradient centrifugation was used to isolate PBMCs from approximately 11 ml of fresh peripheral blood. Total RNA was extracted with Trizol reagent and quality-checked on an Agilent 2100 Bioanalyzer.

This clonotype was sampled from a woman aged 30 to 39 with Graves' ophthalmopathy. Donor details come from another sample of the same person, matched by shared clones. Sequenced input: blood. The sequence joins TRBV28 to TRBJ2-2, with the D gene too uncertain to name. The CDR3 sequence is CASSFGQVFANTGELFF. The nucleotide sequence reads TGTGCCAGCAGTTTCGGGCAGGTATTCGCGAACACCGGGGAGCTGTTTTTT.